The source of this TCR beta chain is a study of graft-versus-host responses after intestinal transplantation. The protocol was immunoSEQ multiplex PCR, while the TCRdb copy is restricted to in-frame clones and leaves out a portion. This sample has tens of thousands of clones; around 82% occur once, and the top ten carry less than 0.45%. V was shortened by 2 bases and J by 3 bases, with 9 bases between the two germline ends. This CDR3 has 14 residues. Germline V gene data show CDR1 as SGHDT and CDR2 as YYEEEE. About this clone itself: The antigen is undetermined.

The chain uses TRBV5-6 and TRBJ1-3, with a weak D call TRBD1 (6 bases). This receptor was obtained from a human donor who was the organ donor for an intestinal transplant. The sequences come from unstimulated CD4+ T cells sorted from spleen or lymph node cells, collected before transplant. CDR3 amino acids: CASSFGQFGNTIYF. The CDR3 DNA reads TGTGCCAGCAGCTTTGGACAGTTTGGAAACACCATATATTTT.